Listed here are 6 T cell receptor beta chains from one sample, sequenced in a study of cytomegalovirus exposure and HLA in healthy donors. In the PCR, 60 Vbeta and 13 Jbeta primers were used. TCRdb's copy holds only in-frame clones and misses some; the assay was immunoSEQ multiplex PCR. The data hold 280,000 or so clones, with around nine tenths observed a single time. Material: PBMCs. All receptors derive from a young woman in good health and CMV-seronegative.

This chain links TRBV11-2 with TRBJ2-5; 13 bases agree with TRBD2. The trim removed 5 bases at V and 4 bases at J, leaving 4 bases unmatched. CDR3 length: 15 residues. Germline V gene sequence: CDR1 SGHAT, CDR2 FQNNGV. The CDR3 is CASSPRTSGGETQYF. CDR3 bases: TGTGCCAGCAGCCCCCGGACTAGCGGGGGAGAGACCCAGTACTTC.

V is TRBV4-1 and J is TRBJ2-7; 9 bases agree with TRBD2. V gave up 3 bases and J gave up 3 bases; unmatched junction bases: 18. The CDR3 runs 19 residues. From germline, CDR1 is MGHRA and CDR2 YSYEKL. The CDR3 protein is CASSHSPGDGGGAIYEQYF. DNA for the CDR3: TGCGCCAGCAGCCATTCACCGGGTGATGGCGGGGGGGCTATCTACGAGCAGTACTTC.

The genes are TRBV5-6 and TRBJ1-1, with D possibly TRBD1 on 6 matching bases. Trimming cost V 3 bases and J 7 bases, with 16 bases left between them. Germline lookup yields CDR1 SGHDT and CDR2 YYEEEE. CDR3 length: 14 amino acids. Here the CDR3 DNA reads TGTGCCAGCAGCTCTTTGGACAGATCTAATGAAGCTTTCTTT. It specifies CASSSLDRSNEAFF.

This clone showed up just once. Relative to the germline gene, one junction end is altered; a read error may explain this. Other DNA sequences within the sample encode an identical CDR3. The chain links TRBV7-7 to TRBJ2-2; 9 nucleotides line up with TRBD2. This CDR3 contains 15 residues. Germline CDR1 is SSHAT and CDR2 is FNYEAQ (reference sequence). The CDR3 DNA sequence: TGTGCTAGCAGCCGCGGGGGGGCCCTCGCCGGGGAGCTGTTTTTT. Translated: CASSRGGALAGELFF.

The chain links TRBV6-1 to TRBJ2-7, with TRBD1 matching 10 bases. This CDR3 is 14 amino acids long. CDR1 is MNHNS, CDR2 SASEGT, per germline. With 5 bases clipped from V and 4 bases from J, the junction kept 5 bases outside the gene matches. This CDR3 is CASSWTGGGYEQYF. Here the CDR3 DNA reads TGTGCCAGCAGTTGGACAGGGGGAGGGTACGAGCAGTACTTC.

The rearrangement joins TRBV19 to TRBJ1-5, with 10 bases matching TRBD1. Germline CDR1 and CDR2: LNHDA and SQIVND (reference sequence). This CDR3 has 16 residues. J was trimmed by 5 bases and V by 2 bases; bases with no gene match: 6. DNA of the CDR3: TGTGCCAGTAGTATACGGGGGACAGGGGACCATCAGCCCCAGCATTTT. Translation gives CASSIRGTGDHQPQHF. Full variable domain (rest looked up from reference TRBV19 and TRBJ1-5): DGGITQSPKYLFRKEGQNVTLSCEQNLNHDAMYWYRQDPGQGLRLIYYSQIVNDFQKGDIAEGYSVSREKKESFPLTVTSAQKNPTAFYLCASSIRGTGDHQPQHFGDGTRLSIL.